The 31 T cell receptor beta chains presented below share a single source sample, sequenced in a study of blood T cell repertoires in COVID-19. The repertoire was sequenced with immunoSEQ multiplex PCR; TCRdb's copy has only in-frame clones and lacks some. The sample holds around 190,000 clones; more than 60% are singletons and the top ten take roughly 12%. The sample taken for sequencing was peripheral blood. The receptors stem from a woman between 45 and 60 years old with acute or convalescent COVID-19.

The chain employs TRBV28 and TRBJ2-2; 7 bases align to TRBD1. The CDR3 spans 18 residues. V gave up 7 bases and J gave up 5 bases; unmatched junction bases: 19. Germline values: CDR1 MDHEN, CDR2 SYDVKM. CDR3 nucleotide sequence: TGTGCCAGCATCTCCACCCCCTCAGGACAGGCCAAGACCGGGGAGCTGTTTTTT. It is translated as CASISTPSGQAKTGELFF.

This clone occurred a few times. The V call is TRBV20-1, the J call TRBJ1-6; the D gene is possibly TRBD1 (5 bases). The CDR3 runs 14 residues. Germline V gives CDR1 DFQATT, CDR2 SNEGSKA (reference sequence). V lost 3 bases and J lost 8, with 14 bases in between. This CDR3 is CSASRGERYSPLHF. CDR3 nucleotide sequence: TGCAGTGCTAGTAGGGGCGAAAGATATTCACCCCTCCACTTT.

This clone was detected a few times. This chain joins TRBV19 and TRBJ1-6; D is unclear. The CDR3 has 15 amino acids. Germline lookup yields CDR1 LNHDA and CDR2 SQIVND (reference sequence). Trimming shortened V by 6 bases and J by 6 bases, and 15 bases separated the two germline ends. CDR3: CASSPLRVTNSPLHF. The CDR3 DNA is TGTGCCAGTAGCCCGCTTCGGGTCACTAATTCACCCCTCCACTTT.

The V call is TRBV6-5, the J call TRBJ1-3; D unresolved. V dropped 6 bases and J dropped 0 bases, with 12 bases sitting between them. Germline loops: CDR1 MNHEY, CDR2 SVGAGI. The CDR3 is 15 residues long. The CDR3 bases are TGTGCCAGCAGAATGACACTTAGCTCTGGAAACACCATATATTTT. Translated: CASRMTLSSGNTIYF.

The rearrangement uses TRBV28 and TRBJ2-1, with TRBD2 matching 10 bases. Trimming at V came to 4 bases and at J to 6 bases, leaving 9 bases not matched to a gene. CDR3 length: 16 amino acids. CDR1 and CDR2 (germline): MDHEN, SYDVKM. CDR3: CASSSRGSGRFNEQFF. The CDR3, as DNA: TGTGCCAGCAGTTCCCGGGGTAGCGGGAGGTTCAATGAGCAGTTCTTC. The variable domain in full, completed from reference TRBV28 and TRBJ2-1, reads DVKVTQSSRYLVKRTGEKVFLECVQDMDHENMFWYRQDPGLGLRLIYFSYDVKMKEKGDIPEGYSVSREKKERFSLILESASTNQTSMYLCASSSRGSGRFNEQFFGPGTRLTVL.

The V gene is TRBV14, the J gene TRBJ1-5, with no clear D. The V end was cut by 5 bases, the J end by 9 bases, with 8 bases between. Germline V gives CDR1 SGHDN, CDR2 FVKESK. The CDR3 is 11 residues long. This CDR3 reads CASSYSTPQHF. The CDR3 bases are TGTGCCAGCAGCTATTCTACGCCCCAGCATTTT.

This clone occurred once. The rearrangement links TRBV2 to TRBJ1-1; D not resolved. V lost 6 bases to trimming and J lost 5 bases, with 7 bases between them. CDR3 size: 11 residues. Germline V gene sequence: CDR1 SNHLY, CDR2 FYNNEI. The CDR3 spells CASSPVTEAFF. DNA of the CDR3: TGTGCCAGCAGCCCGGTGACTGAAGCTTTCTTT.

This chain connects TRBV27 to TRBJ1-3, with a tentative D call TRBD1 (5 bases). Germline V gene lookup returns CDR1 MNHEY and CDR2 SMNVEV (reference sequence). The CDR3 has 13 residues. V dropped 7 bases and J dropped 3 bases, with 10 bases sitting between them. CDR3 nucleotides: TGTGCCAGCAAAGGGGCAGGTGGAAACACCATATATTTT. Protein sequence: CASKGAGGNTIYF.

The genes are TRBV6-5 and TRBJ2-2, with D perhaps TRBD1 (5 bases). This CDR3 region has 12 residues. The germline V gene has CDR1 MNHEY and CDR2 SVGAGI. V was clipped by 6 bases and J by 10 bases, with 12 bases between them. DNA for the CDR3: TGTGCCAGCAGCCCCTCGACAGCGGAGCTGTTTTTT. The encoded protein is CASSPSTAELFF.

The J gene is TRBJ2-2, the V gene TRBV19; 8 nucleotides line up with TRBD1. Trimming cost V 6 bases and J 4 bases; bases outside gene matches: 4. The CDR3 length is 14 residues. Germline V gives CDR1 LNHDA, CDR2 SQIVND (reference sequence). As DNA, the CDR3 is TGTGCCAGTAGCCTGACAGGGGCCACCGGGGAGCTGTTTTTT. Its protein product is CASSLTGATGELFF.

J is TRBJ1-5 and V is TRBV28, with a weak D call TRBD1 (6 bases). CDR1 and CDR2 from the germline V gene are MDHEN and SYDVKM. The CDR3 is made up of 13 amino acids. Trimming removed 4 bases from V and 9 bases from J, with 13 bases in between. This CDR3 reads CASSSGGGRPQHF. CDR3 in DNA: TGTGCCAGCAGTTCTGGCGGGGGGCGGCCCCAGCATTTT.

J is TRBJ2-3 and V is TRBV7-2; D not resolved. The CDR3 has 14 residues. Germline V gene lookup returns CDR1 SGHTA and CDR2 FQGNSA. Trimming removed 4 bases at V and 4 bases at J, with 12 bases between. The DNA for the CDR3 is TGTGCCAGCAGCTCCCGCGAAGAGGCAGATACGCAGTATTTT. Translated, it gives CASSSREEADTQYF.

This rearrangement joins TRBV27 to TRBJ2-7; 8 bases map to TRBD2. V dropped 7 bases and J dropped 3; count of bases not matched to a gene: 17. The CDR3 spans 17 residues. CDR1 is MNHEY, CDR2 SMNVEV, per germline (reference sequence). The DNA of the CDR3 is TGTGCCAGCAACAGGGCGGGGGGTCCCTTTAGTCTCTACGAGCAGTACTTC. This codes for CASNRAGGPFSLYEQYF.

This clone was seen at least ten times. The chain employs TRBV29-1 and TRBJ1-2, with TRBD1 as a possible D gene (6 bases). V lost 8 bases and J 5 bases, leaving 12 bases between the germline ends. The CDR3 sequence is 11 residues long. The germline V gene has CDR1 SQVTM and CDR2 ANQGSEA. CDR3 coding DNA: TGCAGCACGGACAGAGAGTATGGCTACACCTTC. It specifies CSTDREYGYTF.

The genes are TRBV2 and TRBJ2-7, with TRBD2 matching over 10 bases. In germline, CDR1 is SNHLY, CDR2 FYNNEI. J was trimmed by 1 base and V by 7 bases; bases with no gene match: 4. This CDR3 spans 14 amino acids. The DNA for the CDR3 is TGTGCCAGCAAGCAGCGGGAGGGGTCCTACGAGCAGTACTTC. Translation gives CASKQREGSYEQYF.

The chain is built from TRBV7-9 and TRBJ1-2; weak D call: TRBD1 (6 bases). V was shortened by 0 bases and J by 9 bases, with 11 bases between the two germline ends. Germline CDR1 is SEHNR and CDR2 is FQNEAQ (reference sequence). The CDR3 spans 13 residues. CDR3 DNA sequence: TGTGCCAGCAGCTTAGCCCAGGGGACGAGCTACACCTTC. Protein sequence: CASSLAQGTSYTF.

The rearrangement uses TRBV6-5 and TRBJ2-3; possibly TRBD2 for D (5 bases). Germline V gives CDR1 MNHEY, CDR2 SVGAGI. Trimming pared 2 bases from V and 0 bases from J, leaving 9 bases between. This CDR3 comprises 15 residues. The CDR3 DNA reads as TGTGCCAGCAGTTACGAGGGCCTTAGCACAGATACGCAGTATTTT. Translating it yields CASSYEGLSTDTQYF.

CDR3 sequence reads: CASSDPQGFSNEKLFF. The CDR3 nucleotides are TGTGCCAGCAGTGATCCACAGGGTTTCAGTAATGAAAAACTGTTTTTT. The J gene is TRBJ1-4, the V gene TRBV25-1; perhaps TRBD1 as D (6 bases). V gave up 3 bases and J gave up 4 bases, with 15 bases separating them. The CDR3 is 16 amino acids. Germline values: CDR1 MGHDK, CDR2 SYGVNS.

CDR3 nucleotide sequence: TGTGCCAGTAGTATTCAGGGGGCAGGACAGCCCCAGCATTTT. It codes for CASSIQGAGQPQHF. The V and J genes are TRBV19 and TRBJ1-5, with TRBD1 matching 8 bases. This CDR3 is 14 amino acids long. Trimming cost V 3 bases and J 7 bases; bases outside gene matches: 5. The germline V gene has CDR1 LNHDA and CDR2 SQIVND (reference sequence).

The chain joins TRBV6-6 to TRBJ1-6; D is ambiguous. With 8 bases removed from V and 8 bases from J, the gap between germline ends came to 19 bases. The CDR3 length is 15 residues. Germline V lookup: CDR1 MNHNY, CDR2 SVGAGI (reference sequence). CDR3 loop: CASFLGEGIHSPLHF. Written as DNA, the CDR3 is TGTGCCAGCTTCCTTGGCGAGGGAATCCATTCACCCCTCCACTTT.

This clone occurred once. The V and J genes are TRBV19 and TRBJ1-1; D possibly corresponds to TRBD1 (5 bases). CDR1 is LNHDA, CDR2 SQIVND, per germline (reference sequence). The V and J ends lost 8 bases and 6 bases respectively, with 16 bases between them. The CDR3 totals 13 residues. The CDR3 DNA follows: TGTGCCAGTGGATTAGGAGGGGCGGCTGAAGCTTTCTTT. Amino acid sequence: CASGLGGAAEAFF.

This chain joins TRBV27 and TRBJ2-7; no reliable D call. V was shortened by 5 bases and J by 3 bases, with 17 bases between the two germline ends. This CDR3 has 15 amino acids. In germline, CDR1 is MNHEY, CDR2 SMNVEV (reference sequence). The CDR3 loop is CASSRKARGGYEQYF. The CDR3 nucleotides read TGTGCCAGCAGTCGAAAAGCCCGAGGCGGCTACGAGCAGTACTTC.

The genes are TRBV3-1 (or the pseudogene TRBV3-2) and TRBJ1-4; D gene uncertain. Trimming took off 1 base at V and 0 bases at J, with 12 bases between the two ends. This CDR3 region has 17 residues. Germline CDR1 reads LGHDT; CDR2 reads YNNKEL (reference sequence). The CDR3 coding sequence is TGTGCCAGCAGCCAAGCGCCGTACACCGCAACTAATGAAAAACTGTTTTTT. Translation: CASSQAPYTATNEKLFF.

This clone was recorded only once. Written as DNA, the CDR3 is TGTGCCAGCAGCTGGACTAGCGGGGGGCTTAAAACGCACTACGAGCAGTACTTC. This gives the protein CASSWTSGGLKTHYEQYF. The chain recombines TRBV11-2 with TRBJ2-7; TRBD2 agrees at 14 bases. The CDR3 covers 18 residues. CDR1 SGHAT and CDR2 FQNNGV come from the germline V gene. The junction had 11 bases not matched to a gene; V was cut back by 4 bases and J by 3 bases.

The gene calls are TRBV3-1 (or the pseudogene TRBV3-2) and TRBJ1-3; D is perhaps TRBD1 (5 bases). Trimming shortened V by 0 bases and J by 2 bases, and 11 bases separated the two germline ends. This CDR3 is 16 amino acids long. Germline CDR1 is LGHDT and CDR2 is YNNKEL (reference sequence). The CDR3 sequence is CASSQDRRGTGNTIYF. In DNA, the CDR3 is TGTGCCAGCAGCCAAGATCGGCGGGGCACTGGAAACACCATATATTTT.

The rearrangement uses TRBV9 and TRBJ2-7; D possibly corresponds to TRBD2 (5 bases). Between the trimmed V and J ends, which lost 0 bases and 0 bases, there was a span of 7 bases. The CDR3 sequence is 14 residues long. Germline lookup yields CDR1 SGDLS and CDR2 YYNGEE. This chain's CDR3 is CASSVEEVSYEQYF. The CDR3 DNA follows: TGTGCCAGCAGCGTAGAGGAGGTCTCCTACGAGCAGTACTTC.

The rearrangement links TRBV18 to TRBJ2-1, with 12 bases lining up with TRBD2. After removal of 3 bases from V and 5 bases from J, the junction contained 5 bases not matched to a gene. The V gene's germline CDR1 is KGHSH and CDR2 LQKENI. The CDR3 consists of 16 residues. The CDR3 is CASSPSGLAGNNEQFF. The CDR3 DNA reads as TGTGCCAGCTCACCTTCCGGACTAGCGGGGAACAATGAGCAGTTCTTC.

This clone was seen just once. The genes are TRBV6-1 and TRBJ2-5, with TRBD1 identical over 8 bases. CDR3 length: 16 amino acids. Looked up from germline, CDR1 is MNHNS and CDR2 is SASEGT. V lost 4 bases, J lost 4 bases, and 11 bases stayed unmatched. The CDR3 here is CASSAQGQGRRETQYF. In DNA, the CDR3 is TGTGCCAGCAGTGCTCAAGGACAGGGTCGAAGAGAGACCCAGTACTTC.

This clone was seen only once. In DNA form, the CDR3 reads TGTGCCAGCAGCTTTTCTAGCGGGGATCAAGAGACCCAGTACTTC. The encoded protein is CASSFSSGDQETQYF. The rearrangement links TRBV7-2 to TRBJ2-5, with 9 bases lining up with TRBD2. Germline CDR1 reads SGHTA; CDR2 reads FQGNSA. The CDR3 sequence is 15 residues long. Trimming at V came to 3 bases and at J to 2 bases, leaving 4 bases not matched to a gene. The full variable domain, with the rest looked up from reference TRBV7-2 and TRBJ2-5, is GAGVSQSPSNKVTEKGKDVELRCDPISGHTALYWYRQSLGQGLEFLIYFQGNSAPDKSGLPSDRFSAERTGGSVSTLTIQRTQQEDSAVYLCASSFSSGDQETQYFGPGTRLLVL.

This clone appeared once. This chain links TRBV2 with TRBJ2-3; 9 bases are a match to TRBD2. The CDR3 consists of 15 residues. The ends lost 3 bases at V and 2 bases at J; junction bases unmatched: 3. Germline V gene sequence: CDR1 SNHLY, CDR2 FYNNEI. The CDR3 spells CASSDVAGVTDTQYF. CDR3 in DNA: TGTGCCAGCAGTGATGTAGCGGGGGTCACAGATACGCAGTATTTT.

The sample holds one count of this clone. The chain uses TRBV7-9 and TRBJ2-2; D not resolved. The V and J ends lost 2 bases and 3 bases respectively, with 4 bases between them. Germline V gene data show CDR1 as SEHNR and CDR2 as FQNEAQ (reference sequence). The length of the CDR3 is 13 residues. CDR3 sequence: CASSLLYTGELFF. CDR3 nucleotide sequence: TGTGCCAGCAGCTTACTGTACACCGGGGAGCTGTTTTTT.